The clone carrying this TCR beta chain was counted a few times. Its antigen remains unknown. Germline values: CDR1 LGHDT, CDR2 YNNKEL (reference sequence). There are 19 residues in the CDR3. V shed 2 bases, J shed 6 bases, and the junction held 12 bases outside the gene matches. The data were obtained in a study of response to subunit inactivated influenza vaccine. A single record per CDR3 protein comes from TCRdb applying MiXCR to the RT-PCR reads. The sample gives hundreds of thousands of distinct CDR3 sequences, 10% to 15% of which show up once; roughly 10% is in the top ten. Study-wide results and limits: The authors suggested that every seasonal influenza vaccination recruits few new T cells.

This specimen was PBMCs from blood, taken on the day of vaccination. The source of this sequence is a man aged 50-59 years who received an inactivated influenza vaccine. The chain carries TRBV3-1 and TRBJ2-4; 14 positions match TRBD2. The CDR3 is CASSQYRYGTSGSVNIQYF. The CDR3 coding sequence is TGTGCCAGCAGCCAATATCGGTACGGGACTAGCGGGAGTGTAAACATTCAGTACTTC.